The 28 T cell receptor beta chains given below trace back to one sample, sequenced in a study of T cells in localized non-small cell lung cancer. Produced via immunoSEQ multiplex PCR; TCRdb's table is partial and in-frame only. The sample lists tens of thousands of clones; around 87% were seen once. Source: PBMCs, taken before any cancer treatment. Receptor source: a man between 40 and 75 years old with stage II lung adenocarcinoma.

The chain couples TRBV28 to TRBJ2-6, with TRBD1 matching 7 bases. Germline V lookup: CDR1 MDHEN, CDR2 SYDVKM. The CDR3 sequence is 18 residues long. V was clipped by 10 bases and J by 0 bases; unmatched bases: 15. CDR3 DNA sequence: TGTGCCACACTTGGCCCAAAGGACAGGAGCTCTGGGGCCAACGTCCTGACTTTC. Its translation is CATLGPKDRSSGANVLTF.

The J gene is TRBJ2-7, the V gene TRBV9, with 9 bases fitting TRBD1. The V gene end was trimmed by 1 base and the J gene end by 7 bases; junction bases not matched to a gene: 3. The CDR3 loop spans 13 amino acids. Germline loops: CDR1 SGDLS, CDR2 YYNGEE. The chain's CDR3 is CASSVTGTGEQYF. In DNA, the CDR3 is TGTGCCAGCAGCGTAACGGGGACAGGGGAGCAGTACTTC.

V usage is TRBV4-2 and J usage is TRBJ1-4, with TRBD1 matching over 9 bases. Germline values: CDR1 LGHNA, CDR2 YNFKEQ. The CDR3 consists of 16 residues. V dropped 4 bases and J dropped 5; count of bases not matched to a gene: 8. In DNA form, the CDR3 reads TGTGCCAGCAGCCTAGCCGGACAGGGGCCGAATGAAAAACTGTTTTTT. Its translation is CASSLAGQGPNEKLFF.

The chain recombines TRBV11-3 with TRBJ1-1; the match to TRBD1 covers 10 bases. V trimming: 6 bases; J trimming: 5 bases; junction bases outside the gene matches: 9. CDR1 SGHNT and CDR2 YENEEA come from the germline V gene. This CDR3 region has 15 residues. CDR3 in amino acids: CASRPTTGGNTEAFF. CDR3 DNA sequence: TGTGCCAGCAGGCCCACGACAGGGGGCAATACTGAAGCTTTCTTT.

The CDR3 DNA reads as TGTGCCAGCAGGCGTAGCTCCTACAATGAGCAGTTCTTC. It translates to CASRRSSYNEQFF. This chain links TRBV2 with TRBJ2-1; D gene uncertain. This CDR3 has 13 residues. Trimming removed 6 bases from V and 0 bases from J, with 6 bases in between. CDR1 SNHLY and CDR2 FYNNEI come from the germline V gene.

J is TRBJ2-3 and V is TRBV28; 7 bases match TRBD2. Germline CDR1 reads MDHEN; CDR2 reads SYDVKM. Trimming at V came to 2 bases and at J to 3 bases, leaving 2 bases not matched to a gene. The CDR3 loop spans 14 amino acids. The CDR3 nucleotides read TGTGCCAGCAGTTTAGGGGGGGGAACAGATACGCAGTATTTT. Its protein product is CASSLGGGTDTQYF.

In DNA form, the CDR3 reads TGTGCCAGCAGTGAAGCCCAGCTGCGAGCCACCTACAATGAGCAGTTCTTC. It yields the protein CASSEAQLRATYNEQFF. This rearrangement joins TRBV2 to TRBJ2-1; D is undetermined. This CDR3 has 17 residues. V was shortened by 0 bases and J by 2 bases, with 14 bases between the two germline ends. Germline V gives CDR1 SNHLY, CDR2 FYNNEI.

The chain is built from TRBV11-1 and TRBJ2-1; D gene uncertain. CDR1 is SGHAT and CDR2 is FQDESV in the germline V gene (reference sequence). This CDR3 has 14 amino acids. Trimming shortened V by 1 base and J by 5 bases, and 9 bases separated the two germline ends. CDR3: CASSLVTANNEQFF. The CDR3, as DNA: TGTGCCAGCAGCTTAGTAACAGCCAACAATGAGCAGTTCTTC.

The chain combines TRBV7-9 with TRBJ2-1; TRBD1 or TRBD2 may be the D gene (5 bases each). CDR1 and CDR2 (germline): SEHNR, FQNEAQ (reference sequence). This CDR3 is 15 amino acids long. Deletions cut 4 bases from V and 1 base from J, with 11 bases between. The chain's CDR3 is CASSYGTGSYNEQFF. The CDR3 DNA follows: TGTGCCAGCAGCTATGGGACGGGTTCCTACAATGAGCAGTTCTTC.

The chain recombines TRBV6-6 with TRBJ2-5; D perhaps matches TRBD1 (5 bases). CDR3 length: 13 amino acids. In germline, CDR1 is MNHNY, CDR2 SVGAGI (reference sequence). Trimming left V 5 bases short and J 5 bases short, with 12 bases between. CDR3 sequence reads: CASSSRVWETQYF. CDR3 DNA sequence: TGTGCCAGCAGTAGCAGGGTGTGGGAGACCCAGTACTTC.

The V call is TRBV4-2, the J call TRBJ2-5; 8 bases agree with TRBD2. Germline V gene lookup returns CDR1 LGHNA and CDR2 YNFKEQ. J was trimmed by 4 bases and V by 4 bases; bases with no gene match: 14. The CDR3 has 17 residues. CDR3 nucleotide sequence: TGTGCCAGCAGCCCCAACTCGGGGGCGGGGGGCGGAGAGACCCAGTACTTC. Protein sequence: CASSPNSGAGGGETQYF.

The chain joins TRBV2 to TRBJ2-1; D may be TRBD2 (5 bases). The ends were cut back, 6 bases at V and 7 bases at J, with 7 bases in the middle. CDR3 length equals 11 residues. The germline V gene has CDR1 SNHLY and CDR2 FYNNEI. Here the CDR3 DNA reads TGTGCCAGCAGCCGGGAAAATGAGCAGTTCTTC. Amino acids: CASSRENEQFF.

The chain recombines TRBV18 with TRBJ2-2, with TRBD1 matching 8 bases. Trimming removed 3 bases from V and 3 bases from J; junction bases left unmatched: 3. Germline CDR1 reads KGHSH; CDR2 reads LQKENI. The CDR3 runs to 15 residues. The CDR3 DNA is TGTGCCAGCTCACCCTACAGGGGGGACACCGGGGAGCTGTTTTTT. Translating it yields CASSPYRGDTGELFF. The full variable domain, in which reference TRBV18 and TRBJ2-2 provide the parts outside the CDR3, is NAGVMQNPRHLVRRRGQEARLRCSPMKGHSHVYWYRQLPEEGLKFMVYLQKENIIDESGMPKERFSAEFPKEGPSILRIQQVVRGDSAAYFCASSPYRGDTGELFFGEGSRLTVL.

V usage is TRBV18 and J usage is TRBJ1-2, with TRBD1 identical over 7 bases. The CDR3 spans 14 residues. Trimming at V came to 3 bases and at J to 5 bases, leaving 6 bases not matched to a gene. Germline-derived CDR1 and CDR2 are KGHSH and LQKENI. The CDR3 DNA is TGTGCCAGCTCACCGGAGGCGACAGGGTATGGCTACACCTTC. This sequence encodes CASSPEATGYGYTF.

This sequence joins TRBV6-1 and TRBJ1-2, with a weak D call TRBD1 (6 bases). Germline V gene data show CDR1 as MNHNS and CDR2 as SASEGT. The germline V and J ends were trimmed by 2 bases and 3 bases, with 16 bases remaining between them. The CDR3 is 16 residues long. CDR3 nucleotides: TGTGCCAGCAGTGAACGTAGGGGGGTGAAGGACTATGGCTACACCTTC. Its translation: CASSERRGVKDYGYTF.

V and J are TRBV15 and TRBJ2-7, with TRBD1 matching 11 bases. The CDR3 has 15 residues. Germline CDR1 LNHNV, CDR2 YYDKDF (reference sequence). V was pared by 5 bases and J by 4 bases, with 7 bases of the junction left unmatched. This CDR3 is CATSSTGTGGYEQYF. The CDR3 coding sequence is TGTGCCACCAGCTCCACCGGGACAGGGGGTTACGAGCAGTACTTC.

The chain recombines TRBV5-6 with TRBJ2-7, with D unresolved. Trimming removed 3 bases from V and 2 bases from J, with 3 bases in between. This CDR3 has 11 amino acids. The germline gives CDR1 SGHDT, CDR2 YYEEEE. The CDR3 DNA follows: TGTGCCAGCAGCTCCGCCTACGAGCAGTACTTC. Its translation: CASSSAYEQYF.

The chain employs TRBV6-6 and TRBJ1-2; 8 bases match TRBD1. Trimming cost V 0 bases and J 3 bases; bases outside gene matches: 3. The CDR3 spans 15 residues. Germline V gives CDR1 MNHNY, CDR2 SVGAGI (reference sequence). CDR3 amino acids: CASSYSPGGDYGYTF. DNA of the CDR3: TGTGCCAGCAGTTACTCGCCAGGGGGCGACTATGGCTACACCTTC.

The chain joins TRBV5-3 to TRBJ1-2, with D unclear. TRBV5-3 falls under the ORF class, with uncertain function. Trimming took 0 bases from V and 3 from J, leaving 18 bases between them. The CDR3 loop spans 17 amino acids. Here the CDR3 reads CARSLGYGKGIDYGYTF. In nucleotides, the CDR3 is TGTGCCAGAAGCTTGGGTTATGGGAAGGGAATAGACTATGGCTACACCTTC.

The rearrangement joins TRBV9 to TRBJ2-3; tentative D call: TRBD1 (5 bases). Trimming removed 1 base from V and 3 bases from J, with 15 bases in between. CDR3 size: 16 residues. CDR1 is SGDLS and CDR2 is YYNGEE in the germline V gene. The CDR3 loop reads CASSVRQGEPTDTQYF. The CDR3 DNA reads TGTGCCAGCAGCGTACGGCAGGGTGAACCTACAGATACGCAGTATTTT. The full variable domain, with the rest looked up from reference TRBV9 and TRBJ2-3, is DSGVTQTPKHLITATGQRVTLRCSPRSGDLSVYWYQQSLDQGLQFLIQYYNGEERAKGNILERFSAQQFPDLHSELNLSSLELGDSALYFCASSVRQGEPTDTQYFGPGTRLTVL.

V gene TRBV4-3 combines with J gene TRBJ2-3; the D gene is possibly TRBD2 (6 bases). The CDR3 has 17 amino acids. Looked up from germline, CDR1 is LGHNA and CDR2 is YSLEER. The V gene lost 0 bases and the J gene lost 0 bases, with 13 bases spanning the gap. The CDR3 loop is CASSQEVAGLSTDTQYF. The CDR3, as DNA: TGCGCCAGCAGCCAAGAGGTGGCGGGGTTAAGCACAGATACGCAGTATTTT.

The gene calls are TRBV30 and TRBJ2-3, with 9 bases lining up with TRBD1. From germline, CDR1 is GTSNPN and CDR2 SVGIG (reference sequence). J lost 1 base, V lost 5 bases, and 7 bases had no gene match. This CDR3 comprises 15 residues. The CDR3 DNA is TGTGCCTGGGGACCCTGGGACAGGGGCACAGATACGCAGTATTTT. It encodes CAWGPWDRGTDTQYF. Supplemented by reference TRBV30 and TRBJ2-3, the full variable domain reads SQTIHQWPATLVQPVGSPLSLECTVEGTSNPNLYWYRQAAGRGLQLLFYSVGIGQISSEVPQNLSASRPQDRQFILSSKKLLLSDSGFYLCAWGPWDRGTDTQYFGPGTRLTVL.

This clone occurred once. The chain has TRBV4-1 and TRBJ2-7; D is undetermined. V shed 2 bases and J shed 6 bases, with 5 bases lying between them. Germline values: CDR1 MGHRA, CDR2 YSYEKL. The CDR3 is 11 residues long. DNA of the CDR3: TGCGCCAGCAGCCAACTGGGCGAGCAGTACTTC. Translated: CASSQLGEQYF.

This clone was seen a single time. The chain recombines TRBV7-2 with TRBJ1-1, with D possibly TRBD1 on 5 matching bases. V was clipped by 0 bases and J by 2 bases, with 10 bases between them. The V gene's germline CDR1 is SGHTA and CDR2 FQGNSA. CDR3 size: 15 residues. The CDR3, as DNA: TGTGCCAGCAGCTTAGCGAGCAGGGTCAACACTGAAGCTTTCTTT. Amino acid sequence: CASSLASRVNTEAFF.

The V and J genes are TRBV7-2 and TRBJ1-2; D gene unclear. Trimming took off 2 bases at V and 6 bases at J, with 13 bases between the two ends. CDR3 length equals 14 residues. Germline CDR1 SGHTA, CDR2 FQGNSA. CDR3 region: CASSLKQWEDGYTF. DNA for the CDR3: TGTGCCAGCAGCTTAAAACAGTGGGAGGATGGCTACACCTTC.

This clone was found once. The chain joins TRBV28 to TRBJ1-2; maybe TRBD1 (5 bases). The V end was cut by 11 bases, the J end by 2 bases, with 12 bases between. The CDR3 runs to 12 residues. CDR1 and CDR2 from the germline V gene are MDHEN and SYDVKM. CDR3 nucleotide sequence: TGTGCCGGACGAACAGGAAACTATGGCTACACCTTC. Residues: CAGRTGNYGYTF.

CDR3 region: CASRETGQGNEKLFF. The CDR3 DNA reads as TGTGCCAGCAGGGAAACAGGGCAGGGTAATGAAAAACTGTTTTTT. The chain employs TRBV6-5 and TRBJ1-4; a weak D match, TRBD1 (6 bases). V was trimmed by 6 bases and J by 4 bases, leaving 15 bases between them. The CDR3 spans 15 residues. Looked up from germline, CDR1 is MNHEY and CDR2 is SVGAGI.

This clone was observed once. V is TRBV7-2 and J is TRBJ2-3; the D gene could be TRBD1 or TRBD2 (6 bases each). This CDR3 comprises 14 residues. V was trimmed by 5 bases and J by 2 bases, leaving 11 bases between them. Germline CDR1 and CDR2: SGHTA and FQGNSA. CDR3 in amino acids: CASSRGGSTDTQYF. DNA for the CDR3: TGTGCCAGCAGCCGAGGGGGGTCCACAGATACGCAGTATTTT.